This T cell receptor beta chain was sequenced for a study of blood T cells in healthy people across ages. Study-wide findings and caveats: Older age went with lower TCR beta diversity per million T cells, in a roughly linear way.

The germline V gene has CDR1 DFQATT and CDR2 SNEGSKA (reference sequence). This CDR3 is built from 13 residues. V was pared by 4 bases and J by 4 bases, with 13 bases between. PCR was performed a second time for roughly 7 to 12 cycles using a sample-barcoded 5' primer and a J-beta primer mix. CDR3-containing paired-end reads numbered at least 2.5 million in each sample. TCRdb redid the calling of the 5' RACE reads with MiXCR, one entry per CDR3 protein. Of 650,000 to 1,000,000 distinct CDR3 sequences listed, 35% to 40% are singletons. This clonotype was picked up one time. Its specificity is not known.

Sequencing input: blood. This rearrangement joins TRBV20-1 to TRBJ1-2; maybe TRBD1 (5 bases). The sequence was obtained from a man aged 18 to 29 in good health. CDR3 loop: CSAKGDRAYGYTF. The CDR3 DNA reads TGCAGTGCTAAAGGTGACAGAGCCTATGGCTACACCTTC.